These T cell receptor beta chains were read from a single sample in a study of T cell responses to AZD1222 COVID-19 vaccine. The repertoire was sequenced with immunoSEQ multiplex PCR; TCRdb's copy has only in-frame clones and lacks some. The sample contains some 150,000 clones, around nine tenths of which appear only once. The material was peripheral blood, obtained on day 0 of AZD1222 vaccination. All receptors derive from an adult in good health. CDR3s include the opening cysteine and the closing phenylalanine or tryptophan. A D gene is named only where the DNA matches it firmly. Clone size is not always given. Where it is, it says once, few, many or a class for expanded clones.

d_call	clone_size	v_call	j_call	cdr3_aa	cdr3_nt
TRBD1	-	TRBV7-7	TRBJ2-5	CASSLGGQGFGETQYF	TGTGCCAGCAGCCTAGGGGGACAGGGGTTCGGAGAGACCCAGTACTTC
TRBD2	-	TRBV7-3	TRBJ2-3	CASSRRGGDTDTQYF	TGTGCCAGCAGCCGACGCGGGGGGGACACAGATACGCAGTATTTT
-	-	TRBV21-1	TRBJ2-7	CASSKRGGRASYEQYF	TGTGCCAGCAGCAAAAGGGGGGGTAGAGCTTCCTACGAGCAGTACTTC
TRBD1	-	TRBV13	TRBJ2-7	CASSTRDSDEQYF	TGTGCCAGCAGCACACGGGACAGTGACGAGCAGTACTTC
-	-	TRBV7-3	TRBJ2-2	CASSVTSGTYTGELFF	TGTGCCAGCAGCGTAACGTCCGGGACTTACACCGGGGAGCTGTTTTTT
-	-	TRBV2	TRBJ2-4	CASGGLSNLAKNIQYF	TGTGCCAGCGGGGGGTTGAGCAACCTAGCCAAAAACATTCAGTACTTC
-	-	TRBV5-1	TRBJ2-3	CASSSRIGGIADTQYF	TGCGCCAGCAGCTCGCGGATCGGGGGAATCGCGGATACGCAGTATTTT
TRBD1	-	TRBV5-8	TRBJ1-4	CASSQGGLYEKLFF	TGTGCCAGCAGTCAGGGGGGGCTATACGAAAAACTGTTTTTT
-	once	TRBV5-1	TRBJ2-3	CASSLAYLGGGEDTQYF	TGCGCCAGCAGCTTGGCCTATTTAGGGGGGGGCGAAGATACGCAGTATTTT
-	once	TRBV7-2	TRBJ1-2	CASSPLAGVANYGYTF	TGTGCCAGCAGCCCGTTAGCGGGGGTGGCTAACTATGGCTACACCTTC
-	-	TRBV12-5	TRBJ1-1	CASGLMNTEAFF	TGTGCTAGTGGTTTGATGAACACTGAAGCTTTCTTT
-	-	TRBV24-1	TRBJ1-5	CATSGKEKEPQHF	TGTGCCACCAGTGGGAAGGAGAAGGAGCCCCAGCATTTT
TRBD1	-	TRBV9	TRBJ1-1	CASSVGRTGGTSEAFF	TGTGCCAGCAGCGTAGGCCGTACAGGGGGGACCTCTGAAGCTTTCTTT
TRBD2	-	TRBV9	TRBJ2-5	CASSVGAGEAETQYF	TGTGCCAGCAGCGTCGGAGCGGGAGAAGCTGAGACCCAGTACTTC
-	-	TRBV24-1	TRBJ2-2	CATSDSLANTGELFF	TGTGCCACCAGTGATTCGTTGGCGAACACCGGGGAGCTGTTTTTT
-	once	TRBV27	TRBJ2-7	CASSSGGLYYEQYF	TGTGCCAGCAGTTCGGGGGGCCTCTACTACGAGCAGTACTTC
TRBD2	-	TRBV9	TRBJ2-5	CASSVVGTSPRSTQYF	TGTGCCAGCAGCGTAGTCGGGACTAGCCCAAGATCGACCCAGTACTTC
-	-	TRBV7-2	TRBJ1-3	CASSLTRFSGNTIYF	TGTGCCAGCAGCTTAACACGGTTCTCTGGAAACACCATATATTTT
-	-	TRBV29-1	TRBJ1-1	CSVGRMGTEAFF	TGCAGCGTTGGGAGGATGGGAACTGAAGCTTTCTTT
-	-	TRBV9	TRBJ1-1	CASSPSIGADTEAFF	TGTGCCAGCAGCCCCTCCATCGGGGCGGACACTGAAGCTTTCTTT
TRBD2	-	TRBV5-1	TRBJ2-1	CASSSKTSYEQFF	TGCGCCAGCAGCTCGAAGACTAGCTATGAGCAGTTCTTC
-	once	TRBV11-1	TRBJ2-1	CASSPVGSYNEQFF	TGTGCCAGCAGCCCTGTTGGCTCCTACAATGAGCAGTTCTTC
TRBD1	-	TRBV18	TRBJ1-2	CASSPGQGMNYGYTF	TGTGCCAGCTCACCGGGACAGGGGATGAACTATGGCTACACCTTC
-	-	TRBV6-2/TRBV6-3	TRBJ2-7	CASSSFQGSYEQYF	TGTGCCAGCAGTTCGTTTCAAGGGTCCTACGAGCAGTACTTC
-	-	TRBV6-2/TRBV6-3	TRBJ1-2	CASSYGGNYGYTF	TGTGCCAGCAGTTACGGCGGAAACTATGGCTACACCTTC
-	-	TRBV13	TRBJ2-7	CASSNRQVLGEQYF	TGTGCCAGCAGCAACCGACAGGTATTGGGAGAGCAGTACTTC
-	-	TRBV4-3	TRBJ1-1	CASSQDRGRTEAFF	TGCGCCAGCAGCCAAGATCGGGGAAGGACTGAAGCTTTCTTT
TRBD1	-	TRBV27	TRBJ1-1	CASSFGTGGTEAFF	TGTGCCAGCAGTTTTGGGACAGGGGGCACTGAAGCTTTCTTT
TRBD1	-	TRBV19	TRBJ2-7	CASRSLGQGSDEQYF	TGTGCCAGTCGTTCCCTGGGACAGGGGTCCGACGAGCAGTACTTC
-	-	TRBV28	TRBJ2-7	CASSEWAHEQYF	TGTGCCAGCAGTGAATGGGCCCACGAGCAGTACTTC
-	-	TRBV15	TRBJ1-1	CATSRDSHRTVKNTEAFF	TGTGCCACCAGCAGAGATTCCCATAGGACAGTCAAGAACACTGAAGCTTTCTTT
TRBD1	-	TRBV4-3	TRBJ1-2	CASRQGQGTNYGYTF	TGCGCCAGCAGGCAGGGACAGGGAACTAACTATGGCTACACCTTC
-	-	TRBV4-2	TRBJ2-5	CASRVALAQETQYF	TGTGCCAGCAGGGTCGCACTAGCACAAGAGACCCAGTACTTC
-	-	TRBV20-1	TRBJ2-7	CSASPAASYEQYF	TGCAGTGCTAGTCCAGCGGCTTCCTACGAGCAGTACTTC
-	-	TRBV12-3/TRBV12-4	TRBJ2-7	CASSPAYEQYF	TGTGCCAGCAGCCCGGCCTACGAGCAGTACTTC
-	-	TRBV2	TRBJ1-1	CASSEVRATEAFF	TGTGCCAGCAGTGAAGTCAGGGCTACTGAAGCTTTCTTT
-	-	TRBV12-3/TRBV12-4	TRBJ2-1	CASSLGVYNEQFF	TGTGCCAGCAGTCTCGGGGTCTACAATGAGCAGTTCTTC
-	once	TRBV24-1	TRBJ2-5	CATSDEETQYF	TGTGCCACCAGTGATGAAGAGACCCAGTACTTC
TRBD1	once	TRBV27	TRBJ2-5	CASGLLGGEETQYF	TGTGCCAGCGGACTGTTAGGGGGCGAAGAGACCCAGTACTTC
-	-	TRBV4-3	TRBJ1-2	CASSQELRWNNYGYTF	TGCGCCAGCAGCCAAGAACTGAGGTGGAATAACTATGGCTACACCTTC
TRBD2	-	TRBV2	TRBJ2-7	CASSAHLLAPSSYEQYF	TGTGCCAGCAGCGCTCACCTACTAGCGCCGAGCTCCTACGAGCAGTACTTC
-	-	TRBV6-4	TRBJ2-6	CASSRVPGANVLTF	TGTGCCAGCTCGAGGGTCCCTGGGGCCAACGTCCTGACTTTC
-	-	TRBV11-3	TRBJ2-2	CASSLGGNTGELFF	TGTGCCAGCAGCTTGGGGGGAAACACCGGGGAGCTGTTTTTT
-	few	TRBV6-5	TRBJ2-5	CASTARGHVETQYF	TGTGCCAGCACAGCCCGGGGGCATGTTGAGACCCAGTACTTC
-	-	TRBV9	TRBJ1-2	CASSVAVGISNYGYTF	TGTGCCAGCAGCGTAGCGGTGGGGATCTCTAACTATGGCTACACCTTC
-	once	TRBV6-6	TRBJ1-2	CASSYLPGGDNYGYTF	TGTGCCAGCAGTTACCTCCCGGGAGGAGATAACTATGGCTACACCTTC
-	once	TRBV5-8	TRBJ1-2	CASRELPGVGGYTF	TGTGCCAGCAGAGAATTGCCGGGAGTCGGTGGCTACACCTTC
-	once	TRBV11-3	TRBJ2-2	CASSRGQYTGELFF	TGTGCCAGCAGCCGTGGGCAGTACACCGGGGAGCTGTTTTTT
-	-	TRBV6-1	TRBJ2-1	CASSESWVSYNEQFF	TGTGCCAGCAGTGAATCCTGGGTCTCCTACAATGAGCAGTTCTTC
-	-	TRBV18	TRBJ1-5	CASSRTSGGLISNQPQHF	TGTGCCAGCTCACGTACGTCGGGGGGGCTTATTAGCAATCAGCCCCAGCATTTT
-	-	TRBV19	TRBJ2-5	CASSGTDQETQYF	TGTGCCAGTAGCGGGACGGATCAAGAGACCCAGTACTTC
-	-	TRBV2	TRBJ1-1	CASSEPGRGTEAFF	TGTGCCAGCAGTGAACCAGGACGGGGCACTGAAGCTTTCTTT